The 6 T cell receptor beta chains below come from one sample, sequenced in a study of Ad26.COV2.S vaccination and SARS-CoV-2 variants (dated by TCRdb to the early 2020s). Library preparation was by the immunoSEQ multiplex PCR assay. TCRdb re-hosts the immuneACCESS table, in-frame sequences only. Its copies lack some clones; in the studies checked, an unresolved V gene accounts for under half of them, and the cause for the rest is not known. This sample has some 350,000 clones in its table, and 90% of those were observed once. The top ten clones comprise about 5% of the sample. Sample treatment or condition, as interpreted from the label and publication: around 19 received Ad26.COV2.S at low or high dose, single or two shots; about 5 received placebo; per-sample allocation not given. For vaccine and placebo recipients, the sequenced repertoires came from samples collected on day 63 after the first injection.

The material was peripheral blood, obtained in a trial of Ad26.COV2.S vaccine versus placebo. The receptors were gathered from a person between 18 and 59 years old who received the Ad26.COV2.S COVID-19 vaccine or a placebo.

With regard to this clone: Other DNA sequences within the sample encode an identical CDR3. The chain uses TRBV2 and TRBJ2-1; a weak D match, TRBD2 (6 bases). The germline CDR1 and CDR2 sequences are SNHLY and FYNNEI. This CDR3 region has 15 residues. V was shortened by 0 bases and J by 6 bases, with 12 bases between the two germline ends. The DNA of the CDR3 is TGTGCCAGCAGTGAAGCCGCGGACTACCTCAATGAGCAGTTCTTC. Residues: CASSEAADYLNEQFF.

This clone was observed a single time. The gene calls are TRBV27 and TRBJ2-5, with D possibly being TRBD1 or TRBD2 (5 bases each). The ends were cut back, 8 bases at V and 2 bases at J, with 18 bases in the middle. From germline, CDR1 is MNHEY and CDR2 SMNVEV (reference sequence). The CDR3 loop spans 15 amino acids. DNA for the CDR3: TGTGCCAGCCACGAGGGGTGGGCAACACAAGAGACCCAGTACTTC. Protein product: CASHEGWATQETQYF.

This sequence joins TRBV2 and TRBJ1-5, with D hard to call. With 4 bases removed from V and 8 bases from J, the gap between germline ends came to 6 bases. The CDR3 contains 11 residues. Germline V gene sequence: CDR1 SNHLY, CDR2 FYNNEI. For the CDR3, the DNA is TGTGCCAGCAGTGGGCGGGAGCCCCAGCATTTT. Its translation: CASSGREPQHF.

The chain carries TRBV11-2 and TRBJ2-6; tentative D call: TRBD1 (6 bases). The CDR3 has 18 amino acids. Germline V gene lookup returns CDR1 SGHAT and CDR2 FQNNGV. Trimming stripped 0 bases from V and 0 bases from J, with 12 bases between. The CDR3: CASSLEAGVSSGANVLTF. Written as DNA, the CDR3 is TGTGCCAGCAGCTTAGAGGCAGGGGTGAGCTCTGGGGCCAACGTCCTGACTTTC. The full variable domain, in which reference TRBV11-2 and TRBJ2-6 provide the parts outside the CDR3, is EAGVAQSPRYKIIEKRQSVAFWCNPISGHATLYWYQQILGQGPKLLIQFQNNGVVDDSQLPKDRFSAERLKGVDSTLKIQPAKLEDSAVYLCASSLEAGVSSGANVLTFGAGSRLTVL.

This chain connects TRBV18 to TRBJ1-4; TRBD1 aligns across 8 bases. Germline V gene data show CDR1 as KGHSH and CDR2 as LQKENI. CDR3 size: 15 residues. V lost 3 bases to trimming and J lost 6 bases; unmatched junction nucleotides: 6. The DNA for the CDR3 is TGTGCCAGCTCACCGCGACAGGACAGGGATGAAAAACTGTTTTTT. Amino acid sequence: CASSPRQDRDEKLFF.

This sequence joins TRBV2 and TRBJ1-6, with a tentative D call TRBD1 (5 bases). There are 16 residues in the CDR3. Germline CDR1 and CDR2: SNHLY and FYNNEI. The ends were cut back, 9 bases at V and 1 base at J, with 16 bases in the middle. The CDR3 here is CARSQGLGSYNSPLHF. In DNA, the CDR3 is TGTGCCAGGAGCCAGGGTCTGGGGTCCTATAATTCACCCCTCCACTTT.